The text below deals with one TCR beta chain. The source of the sample is a study of blood T cells in healthy people across ages. This CDR3 has 16 amino acids. V was trimmed by 3 bases and J by 4 bases, leaving 18 bases between them. Germline V gene data show CDR1 as SGHAT and CDR2 as FQNNGV. Primed by a sample-barcoded 5' primer and a J-beta primer mix, a second PCR proceeded for roughly 7 to 12 cycles. A single record per CDR3 protein comes from TCRdb applying MiXCR to the 5' RACE reads. This repertoire shows roughly 800,000 distinct CDR3 sequences, roughly 25% found once; its top ten account for approximately 3.7%. Healthy individuals of Caucasian origin from Russia, aged 6 to 90, served as donors. These data are also associated with another study on T cells of mothers and their children. According to that study: The study obtained over 9.5 million TCR beta CDR3 reads per mother and 3 million to 3.5 million per child. Slightly higher, non-significant overlap characterized related mother-child pairs relative to unrelated pairs.

The sequence came from a boy under 18 in good health. This sequence joins TRBV11-2 and TRBJ2-5, with D perhaps TRBD1 or TRBD2 (5 bases each). Source material: blood. This CDR3 reads CASSFGSRVEGETQYF. The DNA of the CDR3 is TGTGCCAGCAGCTTTGGGTCCAGGGTAGAGGGAGAGACCCAGTACTTC.